Sequencing of this T cell receptor beta chain was carried out in a study of T cells in Graves' hyperthyroidism and ophthalmopathy. Study context: Blood was drawn when the patient was first diagnosed and still untreated. Whole-study results and caveats: Within blood appeared most thyroid clonotypes that had expanded above 0.001.

This CDR3 comprises 13 residues. J was trimmed by 5 bases and V by 6 bases; bases with no gene match: 4. The germline CDR1 and CDR2 sequences are SQVTM and ANQGSEA. This clonotype was seen a few times. Its antigen remains unidentified. A lack of ophthalmopathy progression within 18 months defined stable Graves' hyperthyroidism. Using RNA transcripts as the source, TCR beta CDR3 regions were amplified. During a first-round RT-PCR of the TCR CDR3, the HTBI primer set was used. From the multiplex PCR reads, TCRdb called clonotypes with MiXCR, one entry per CDR3 protein. The table includes around 520,000 distinct CDR3 sequences, roughly an eighth detected once.

The sequenced sample consisted of blood. The genes are TRBV29-1 and TRBJ2-2; TRBD2 matches 9 bases. The TCR was taken from a woman under 30 with Graves' hyperthyroidism. CDR3 protein: CSVATSGTGELFF. The CDR3 nucleotides are TGCAGCGTCGCTACTAGCGGGACCGGGGAGCTGTTTTTT.